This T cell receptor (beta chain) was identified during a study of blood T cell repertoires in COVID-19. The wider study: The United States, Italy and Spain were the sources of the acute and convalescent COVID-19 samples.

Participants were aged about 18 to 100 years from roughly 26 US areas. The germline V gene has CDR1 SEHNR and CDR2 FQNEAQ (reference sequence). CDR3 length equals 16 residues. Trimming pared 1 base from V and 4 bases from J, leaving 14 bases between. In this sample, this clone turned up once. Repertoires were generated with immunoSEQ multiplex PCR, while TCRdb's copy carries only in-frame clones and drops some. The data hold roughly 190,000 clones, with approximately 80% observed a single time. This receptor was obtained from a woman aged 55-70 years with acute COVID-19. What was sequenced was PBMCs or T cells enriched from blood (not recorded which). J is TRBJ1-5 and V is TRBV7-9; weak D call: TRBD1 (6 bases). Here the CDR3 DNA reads TGTGCCAGCAGCTTAGGGGTGGGGCAGGGGAATCAGCCCCAGCATTTT. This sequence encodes CASSLGVGQGNQPQHF. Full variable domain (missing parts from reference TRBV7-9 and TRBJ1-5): DTGVSQNPRHKITKRGQNVTFRCDPISEHNRLYWYRQTLGQGPEFLTYFQNEAQLEKSRLLSDRFSAERPKGSFSTLEIQRTEQGDSAMYLCASSLGVGQGNQPQHFGDGTRLSIL.